A single sample is the source of the 21 T cell receptor beta chains below, sequenced in a study of blood T cell repertoires in COVID-19. The method was immunoSEQ multiplex PCR; TCRdb's version includes in-frame clones alone and lacks a portion of them. The data hold about 220,000 clones, with around four fifths observed a single time. Material for sequencing was peripheral blood. The receptor set was obtained from a woman aged 70-85 years with COVID-19, enrolled during active disease.

This clone has only one observation. V and J are TRBV14 and TRBJ2-3; weak D call: TRBD1 (6 bases). Trimming took off 4 bases at V and 1 base at J, with 15 bases between the two ends. The CDR3 is 16 residues long. Germline V gene data show CDR1 as SGHDN and CDR2 as FVKESK. CDR3: CASSLLGNRGTDTQYF. The CDR3 bases are TGTGCCAGCAGCCTATTAGGGAACAGGGGCACAGATACGCAGTATTTT.

The V and J genes are TRBV14 and TRBJ2-1; 8 nucleotides match TRBD1. The CDR3 extends over 15 amino acids. Germline V gene sequence: CDR1 SGHDN, CDR2 FVKESK. After removal of 4 bases from V and 5 bases from J, the junction contained 7 bases not matched to a gene. This CDR3 reads CASSRTGPGNNEQFF. In nucleotides, the CDR3 is TGTGCCAGCAGCCGGACAGGGCCGGGCAACAATGAGCAGTTCTTC.

The rearrangement joins TRBV7-9 to TRBJ1-2; 8 bases fit TRBD1. The CDR3 loop spans 15 amino acids. Germline loops: CDR1 SEHNR, CDR2 FQNEAQ (reference sequence). J lost 7 bases, V lost 2 bases, and 9 bases had no gene match. CDR3 region: CASSLSLTGASGYTF. The CDR3 region has the DNA TGTGCCAGCAGCTTATCACTGACAGGGGCTAGTGGCTACACCTTC.

CDR3 DNA: TGTGCCAGCAGTTACGGGTTTTTGGGGAGCTCCTACAATGAGCAGTTCTTC. It is translated as CASSYGFLGSSYNEQFF. This sequence joins TRBV7-2 and TRBJ2-1; perhaps TRBD2 as D (5 bases). Germline CDR1 is SGHTA and CDR2 is FQGNSA. Trimming pared 6 bases from V and 0 bases from J, leaving 18 bases between. This CDR3 region has 17 residues.

The V and J genes are TRBV5-1 and TRBJ2-1, with a possible D match to TRBD2 (7 bases). Germline values: CDR1 SGHRS, CDR2 YFSETQ. The germline V and J ends were trimmed by 5 bases and 4 bases, with 13 bases remaining between them. The CDR3 contains 14 residues. The CDR3 DNA is TGCGCCAGCAGTTTAGAGGGGGGGTACAATGAGCAGTTCTTC. Protein product: CASSLEGGYNEQFF.

The chain couples TRBV9 to TRBJ2-3; 7 bases are shared with TRBD2. The V gene end was trimmed by 4 bases and the J gene end by 4 bases; junction bases not matched to a gene: 6. The V gene's germline CDR1 is SGDLS and CDR2 YYNGEE. The CDR3 runs 14 residues. The CDR3 loop reads CASSPTSLPDTQYF. DNA of the CDR3: TGTGCCAGCAGCCCGACTAGCCTCCCAGATACGCAGTATTTT. Based on the CDR3 plus reference TRBV9 and TRBJ2-3, the full variable domain is DSGVTQTPKHLITATGQRVTLRCSPRSGDLSVYWYQQSLDQGLQFLIQYYNGEERAKGNILERFSAQQFPDLHSELNLSSLELGDSALYFCASSPTSLPDTQYFGPGTRLTVL.

This sequence joins TRBV27 and TRBJ1-2; the match to TRBD1 covers 7 bases. Germline assignment: CDR1 MNHEY and CDR2 SMNVEV (reference sequence). Unmatched junction bases numbered 4, after V lost 7 bases and J lost 2 bases. The CDR3 is 13 residues long. The CDR3 bases are TGTGCCAGCACCCGGACAGGAAACTATGGCTACACCTTC. Amino acid sequence: CASTRTGNYGYTF.

The rearrangement joins TRBV27 to TRBJ2-2; TRBD1 matches at 10 bases. Trimming took 4 bases from V and 2 from J; bases not matched to a gene: 10. The germline V gene has CDR1 MNHEY and CDR2 SMNVEV (reference sequence). This CDR3 comprises 18 residues. The CDR3 sequence is CASSSMTGGGFNTGELFF. CDR3 bases: TGTGCCAGCAGTTCCATGACAGGGGGCGGTTTTAACACCGGGGAGCTGTTTTTT.

This sequence joins TRBV30 and TRBJ1-5; D unresolved. The V and J ends lost 4 bases and 7 bases respectively, with 17 bases between them. In germline, CDR1 is GTSNPN, CDR2 SVGIG (reference sequence). CDR3 length equals 14 residues. The CDR3 reads CAWNDGREEQPQHF. CDR3 DNA: TGTGCCTGGAACGATGGGCGGGAGGAACAGCCCCAGCATTTT.

The rearrangement uses TRBV5-8 and TRBJ1-2, with D possibly TRBD1 on 6 matching bases. This CDR3 comprises 13 residues. Trimming took 2 bases from V and 2 from J, leaving 7 bases between them. Per the germline V gene, CDR1 is SGHTS and CDR2 is YDEGEE. CDR3 sequence: CASSFRGNYGYTF. CDR3 in DNA: TGTGCCAGCAGCTTCAGGGGAAACTATGGCTACACCTTC.

CDR3 sequence: CASSEGSGGEKLFF. CDR3 DNA sequence: TGTGCCAGCAGTGAAGGATCAGGGGGAGAAAAACTGTTTTTT. The V gene is TRBV6-1, the J gene TRBJ1-4, with 7 bases fitting TRBD1. The CDR3 runs to 14 residues. With 1 base clipped from V and 8 bases from J, the junction kept 4 bases outside the gene matches. Germline V gene sequence: CDR1 MNHNS, CDR2 SASEGT.

The CDR3 DNA reads TGTGCCAGCACCCTCGGCAGGTACACTGAAGCTTTCTTT. Protein sequence: CASTLGRYTEAFF. The chain uses TRBV28 and TRBJ1-1; D unclear. V lost 7 bases to trimming and J lost 3 bases, with 12 bases between them. The CDR3 totals 13 residues. Germline V gene lookup returns CDR1 MDHEN and CDR2 SYDVKM.

The chain combines TRBV6-5 with TRBJ1-1; TRBD1 is a possible D gene (5 bases). CDR1 is MNHEY, CDR2 SVGAGI, per germline. The CDR3 contains 14 residues. The V end was cut by 2 bases, the J end by 8 bases, with 15 bases between. The CDR3 nucleotides are TGTGCCAGCAGTTACGCCTGGGGAGGGGAGGAAGCTTTCTTT. It specifies CASSYAWGGEEAFF.

V and J are TRBV27 and TRBJ1-6; TRBD1 matches at 7 bases. The V and J ends lost 5 bases and 6 bases, in that order; junction bases with no gene match: 10. The CDR3 contains 16 residues. Per the germline V gene, CDR1 is MNHEY and CDR2 is SMNVEV (reference sequence). The CDR3 region has the DNA TGTGCCAGCAGTCCCTCCAGGGGACAGATTAATTCACCCCTCCACTTT. It is translated as CASSPSRGQINSPLHF.

V and J are TRBV5-1 and TRBJ2-7, with TRBD1 identical over 11 bases. The ends lost 4 bases at V and 3 bases at J; junction bases unmatched: 6. CDR1 is SGHRS and CDR2 is YFSETQ in the germline V gene. This CDR3 region has 15 residues. CDR3 sequence (DNA): TGCGCCAGCAGCCCCCGGACAGGGGGCGGCTACGAGCAGTACTTC. Protein sequence: CASSPRTGGGYEQYF.

As regards this clone: The sample contains more than one DNA sequence encoding this CDR3. The V call is TRBV28, the J call TRBJ2-7; 9 bases agree with TRBD1. Germline CDR1 and CDR2: MDHEN and SYDVKM. Trimming at V came to 6 bases and at J to 1 base, leaving 1 base not matched to a gene. The CDR3 spans 13 residues. CDR3 sequence reads: CASRGQGSYEQYF. CDR3 sequence (DNA): TGTGCCAGCAGGGGACAGGGATCCTACGAGCAGTACTTC. The full variable domain, in which reference TRBV28 and TRBJ2-7 provide the parts outside the CDR3, is DVKVTQSSRYLVKRTGEKVFLECVQDMDHENMFWYRQDPGLGLRLIYFSYDVKMKEKGDIPEGYSVSREKKERFSLILESASTNQTSMYLCASRGQGSYEQYFGPGTRLTVT.

The V and J genes are TRBV4-1 and TRBJ1-3; D is unresolved. This CDR3 is built from 15 residues. CDR1 MGHRA and CDR2 YSYEKL come from the germline V gene. Between the trimmed V and J ends, which lost 1 base and 2 bases, there was a span of 9 bases. The CDR3 nucleotides read TGCGCCAGCAGCCAAGGGGTAACAGCTGGAAACACCATATATTTT. Translation: CASSQGVTAGNTIYF.

The rearrangement links TRBV6-5 to TRBJ1-6; TRBD1 might be the D (6 bases). The CDR3 is 16 amino acids. CDR1 is MNHEY, CDR2 SVGAGI, per germline. V was trimmed by 2 bases and J by 6 bases, leaving 14 bases between them. The CDR3 region is CASSYALGQINSPLHF. DNA of the CDR3: TGTGCCAGCAGTTACGCCCTCGGACAGATTAATTCACCCCTCCACTTT.

The rearrangement joins TRBV19 to TRBJ2-1; 7 bases match TRBD2. CDR3 length equals 14 residues. The J segment lost 3 bases and the V segment lost 7 bases, leaving 6 bases of the junction unmatched. Germline V gene data show CDR1 as LNHDA and CDR2 as SQIVND (reference sequence). CDR3 DNA sequence: TGTGCCAGTAAAACTAGCGAGCTCTACAATGAGCAGTTCTTC. Its protein is CASKTSELYNEQFF.

The V call is TRBV5-4, the J call TRBJ1-6; unclear D gene. The V end lost 3 bases, the J end lost 7 bases, and 17 bases lay between the germline ends. This CDR3 has 16 residues. The V gene's germline CDR1 is SGHNT and CDR2 YYREEE (reference sequence). DNA of the CDR3: TGTGCCAGCAGCTACGGAGGAGGAGCGGCAAATTCACCCCTCCACTTT. Translation gives CASSYGGGAANSPLHF.

J is TRBJ1-5 and V is TRBV2; D possibly corresponds to TRBD1 (6 bases). Trimming shortened V by 6 bases and J by 6 bases, and 12 bases separated the two germline ends. Germline V CDR1 and CDR2: SNHLY, FYNNEI. This CDR3 has 13 residues. The CDR3 nucleotides read TGTGCCAGCAGGGTCACAGGGATTCAGCCCCAGCATTTT. Translation: CASRVTGIQPQHF. Combining the CDR3 with reference TRBV2 and TRBJ1-5 gives the whole variable domain EPEVTQTPSHQVTQMGQEVILRCVPISNHLYFYWYRQILGQKVEFLVSFYNNEISEKSEIFDDQFSVERPDGSNFTLKIRSTKLEDSAMYFCASRVTGIQPQHFGDGTRLSIL.